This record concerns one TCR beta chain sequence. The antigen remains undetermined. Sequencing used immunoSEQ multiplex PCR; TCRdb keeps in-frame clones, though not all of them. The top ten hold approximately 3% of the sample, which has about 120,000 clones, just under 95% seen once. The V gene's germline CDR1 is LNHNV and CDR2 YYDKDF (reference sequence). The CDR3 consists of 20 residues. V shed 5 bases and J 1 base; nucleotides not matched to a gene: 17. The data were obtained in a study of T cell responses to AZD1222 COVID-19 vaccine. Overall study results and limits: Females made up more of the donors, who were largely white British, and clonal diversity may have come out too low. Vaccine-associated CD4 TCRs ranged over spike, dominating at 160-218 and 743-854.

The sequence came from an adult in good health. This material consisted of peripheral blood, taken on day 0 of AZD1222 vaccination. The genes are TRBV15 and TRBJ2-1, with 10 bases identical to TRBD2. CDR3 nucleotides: TGTGCCACCAGCCTTCCGGGGCGGCTAGCGGGAGTTTGGTCCTACAATGAGCAGTTCTTC. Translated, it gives CATSLPGRLAGVWSYNEQFF.